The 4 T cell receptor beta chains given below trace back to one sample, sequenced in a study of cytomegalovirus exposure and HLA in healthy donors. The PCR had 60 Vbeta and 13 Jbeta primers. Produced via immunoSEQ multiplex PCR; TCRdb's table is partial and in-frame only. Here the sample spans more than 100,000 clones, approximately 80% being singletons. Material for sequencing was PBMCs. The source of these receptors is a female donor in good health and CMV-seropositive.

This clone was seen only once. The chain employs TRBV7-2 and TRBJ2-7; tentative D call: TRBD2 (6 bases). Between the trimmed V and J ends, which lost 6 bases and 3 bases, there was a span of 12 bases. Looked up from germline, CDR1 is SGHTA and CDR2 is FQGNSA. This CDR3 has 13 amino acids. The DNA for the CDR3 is TGTGCCAGCAGTTGGTCGGGGGACTACGAGCAGTACTTC. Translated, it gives CASSWSGDYEQYF.

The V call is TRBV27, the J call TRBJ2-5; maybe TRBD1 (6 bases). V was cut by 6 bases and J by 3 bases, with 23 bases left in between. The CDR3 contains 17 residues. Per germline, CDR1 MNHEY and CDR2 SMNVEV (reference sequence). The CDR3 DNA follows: TGTGCCAGCAGGCCCGAAACGGGGACAATAGTGGAAGAGACCCAGTACTTC. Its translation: CASRPETGTIVEETQYF.

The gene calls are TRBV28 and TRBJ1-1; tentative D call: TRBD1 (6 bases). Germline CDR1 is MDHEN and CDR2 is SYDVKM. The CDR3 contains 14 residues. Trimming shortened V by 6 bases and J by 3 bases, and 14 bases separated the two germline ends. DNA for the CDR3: TGTGCCAGCAGGGGGACAACCGACTACACTGAAGCTTTCTTT. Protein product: CASRGTTDYTEAFF.

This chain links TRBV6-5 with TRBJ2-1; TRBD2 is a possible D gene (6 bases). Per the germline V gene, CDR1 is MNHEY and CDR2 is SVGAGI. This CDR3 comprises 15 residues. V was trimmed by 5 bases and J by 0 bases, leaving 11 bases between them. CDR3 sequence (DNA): TGTGCCAGCAGTAGCACTAGCACCTCCTACAATGAGCAGTTCTTC. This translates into CASSSTSTSYNEQFF.